Presented here are 8 T cell receptor beta chains from one specimen sequenced in a study of vaccination and CD4 T cells after COVID-19. CD4+ T cells that had been cultured provided DNA sequenced with the Oncomine TCR Beta short-read assay. TCRdb analysed the PCR reads with MiXCR anew, one entry per CDR3 protein. The table has about 24,000 distinct CDR3 sequences, roughly three fifths seen once. Treatment specified: approximately 9-day PBMC culture with coronavirus spike peptide pools or control peptides (ViraFEST assay). These receptors are not linked to any known antigen. The sequences come from CD4+ T cells from blood, cultured in vitro, collected after SARS-CoV-2 vaccination. These receptors were taken from a human donor who received a COVID-19 vaccine.

The chain couples TRBV7-9 to TRBJ2-3; D gene unclear. Germline lookup yields CDR1 SEHNR and CDR2 FQNEAQ (reference sequence). V shed 3 bases and J shed 5 bases, with 6 bases lying between them. The CDR3 has 12 residues. Here the CDR3 DNA reads TGTGCCAGCAGCTTGGTAGGAGATACGCAGTATTTT. Protein product: CASSLVGDTQYF.

This clonotype came up a few times. V gene TRBV7-2 combines with J gene TRBJ2-1; 10 nucleotides agree with TRBD2. Germline V CDR1 and CDR2: SGHTA, FQGNSA. After removal of 2 bases from V and 12 bases from J, the junction contained 13 bases not matched to a gene. CDR3 length: 16 residues. Written as DNA, the CDR3 is TGTGCCAGCAGCTTAAGCGGGGGGGTACGGTCGTCAGGGCAGTTCTTC. Its protein product is CASSLSGGVRSSGQFF.

Only a few counts were recorded for this clonotype. The rearrangement joins TRBV20-1 to TRBJ1-1, with D possibly being TRBD1 (5 bases). The germline gives CDR1 DFQATT, CDR2 SNEGSKA (reference sequence). V was pared by 0 bases and J by 1 base, with 6 bases between. The CDR3 has 13 amino acids. The CDR3 bases are TGCAGTGCTAGAGACAGGGAGAACACTGAAGCTTTCTTT. Translation: CSARDRENTEAFF.

The V gene is TRBV2, the J gene TRBJ2-5, with a weak D call TRBD1 (6 bases). Germline V gene data show CDR1 as SNHLY and CDR2 as FYNNEI. V was shortened by 7 bases and J by 4 bases, with 19 bases between the two germline ends. The CDR3 loop spans 15 amino acids. The CDR3 reads CASKETGGLLETQYF. The DNA for the CDR3 is TGTGCCAGCAAAGAGACAGGCGGACTTTTAGAGACCCAGTACTTC.

The rearrangement links TRBV20-1 to TRBJ1-1; D not certain. Germline values: CDR1 DFQATT, CDR2 SNEGSKA (reference sequence). The CDR3 extends over 14 amino acids. Trimming stripped 2 bases from V and 0 bases from J, with 10 bases between. CDR3 in amino acids: CSARHPALNTEAFF. Written as DNA, the CDR3 is TGCAGTGCTAGACATCCGGCTCTGAACACTGAAGCTTTCTTT.

This clonotype was observed a handful of times. V and J are TRBV5-1 and TRBJ1-6, with 8 positions matching TRBD1. The ends lost 4 bases at V and 5 bases at J; junction bases unmatched: 5. The CDR3 is made up of 15 amino acids. CDR1 and CDR2 (germline): SGHRS, YFSETQ. The CDR3 DNA is TGCGCCAGCAGCCGATCGACAGGGGATAATTCACCCCTCCACTTT. Translating gives CASSRSTGDNSPLHF.

Concerning this clonotype: Sequence at one end of the junction differs from germline and may be a read error. This chain connects TRBV20-1 to TRBJ2-2; TRBD1 matches 8 bases. The CDR3 is 15 residues long. Germline V lookup: CDR1 DFQATT, CDR2 SNEGSKA (reference sequence). The CDR3 region has the DNA TGCAGTTCTAGGGGACAGGCCGAGGGGACCGGGGAGCTGTTTTTT. Its protein product is CSSRGQAEGTGELFF.

Points on this clonotype: A much larger clone lies one base from this, so it may be a read error. Here the CDR3 omits its conserved ending phenylalanine or tryptophan, so a read error is the likely source. This chain links TRBV11-3 with TRBJ2-1; no clear D. The CDR3 extends over 15 amino acids. CDR1 and CDR2 from the germline V gene are SGHNT and YENEEA. V gave up 6 bases and J gave up 0 bases, with 12 bases separating them. The CDR3 DNA sequence: TGTGCCAGCAGTAGAGGACGGAGCTCCTACAATGAGCAGTTCTCC. It yields the protein CASSRGRSSYNEQFS.